These 18 T cell receptor beta chains came from one sample sequenced in a study of vaccination effects on CD4 cells after COVID-19. Once cultured for around 11 days, the cells underwent separation to obtain CD4+ T cells. These receptors lack a known antigen. Profiling relied on immunoSEQ multiplex PCR, and the TCRdb table lists in-frame clones only, not all of them. The data hold fewer than 75,000 clones, with over 60% observed a single time. Sequencing used CD4+ T cells from PBMCs cultured without peptide, obtained before COVID-19 vaccination. These receptors were taken from a human donor who received a COVID-19 vaccine.

This clone was counted only a few times. The V call is TRBV7-3, the J call TRBJ1-1, with D possibly matching TRBD1 (5 bases). V gave up 5 bases and J gave up 8 bases, with 18 bases separating them. Germline V gene sequence: CDR1 SGHTA, CDR2 FQGTGA. There are 14 residues in the CDR3. The CDR3 coding sequence is TGTGCCAGCAGCCCGCGGGGGGGACGGTCAGAAGCTTTCTTT. Encoded protein: CASSPRGGRSEAFF.

The chain has TRBV5-6 and TRBJ1-2; 10 positions agree with TRBD1. Germline CDR1 is SGHDT and CDR2 is YYEEEE. The length of the CDR3 is 15 residues. Losses at the gene ends were 4 bases for V and 3 bases for J; bases not matched to a gene: 6. The CDR3 nucleotides read TGTGCCAGCAGCGGAAATGGACAGGGGGACTATGGCTACACCTTC. The encoded protein is CASSGNGQGDYGYTF.

The V and J genes are TRBV7-2 and TRBJ2-1, with TRBD1 matching over 7 bases. V lost 4 bases to trimming and J lost 2 bases; unmatched junction nucleotides: 2. The CDR3 extends over 14 amino acids. CDR1 and CDR2 from the germline V gene are SGHTA and FQGNSA. The CDR3 bases are TGTGCCAGCAGCTACAGGGGCCCCTACAATGAGCAGTTCTTC. This encodes CASSYRGPYNEQFF.

The chain recombines TRBV7-2 with TRBJ2-2; D gene uncertain. This CDR3 spans 15 amino acids. Germline CDR1 SGHTA, CDR2 FQGNSA. Trimming cost V 5 bases and J 0 bases, with 10 bases left between them. CDR3 sequence: CASSHGESNTGELFF. Written as DNA, the CDR3 is TGTGCCAGCAGCCACGGAGAGTCGAACACCGGGGAGCTGTTTTTT.

This chain links TRBV6-1 with TRBJ2-7, with 8 bases aligning to TRBD1. The CDR3 runs 15 residues. In germline, CDR1 is MNHNS, CDR2 SASEGT. J lost 6 bases, V lost 1 base, and 8 bases had no gene match. The CDR3 region has the DNA TGTGCCAGCAGTGAAGGGACAGGGAGATGGGGCGAGCAGTACGTC. Amino acid sequence: CASSEGTGRWGEQYV.

The V gene is TRBV10-3, the J gene TRBJ1-5, with D unresolved. Trimming pared 3 bases from V and 6 bases from J, leaving 6 bases between. This CDR3 has 12 amino acids. Germline CDR1 ENHRY, CDR2 SYGVKD. CDR3 protein: CAISDVGQPQHF. The CDR3 DNA reads TGTGCCATCAGTGATGTAGGTCAGCCCCAGCATTTT.

This clone was counted a single time. The chain links TRBV12-3 or TRBV12-4 to TRBJ1-5; D uncertain. This CDR3 spans 12 amino acids. V lost 5 bases, J lost 5 bases, and 7 bases lay in between. CDR3 region: CASSADYQPQHF. In nucleotides, the CDR3 is TGTGCCAGCAGTGCGGATTATCAGCCCCAGCATTTT.

This chain links TRBV9 with TRBJ2-5, with TRBD2 matching over 12 bases. In germline, CDR1 is SGDLS, CDR2 YYNGEE. The CDR3 loop spans 16 amino acids. Unmatched junction bases numbered 6, after V lost 0 bases and J lost 6 bases. DNA for the CDR3: TGTGCCAGCAGCGTAGAGGCTAGCGGGGGGGCGAAGACCCAGTACTTC. Translating gives CASSVEASGGAKTQYF.

V and J are TRBV19 and TRBJ2-5, with D tentatively TRBD2 (6 bases). Germline CDR1 and CDR2: LNHDA and SQIVND (reference sequence). The CDR3 is 14 residues long. Trimming took off 4 bases at V and 2 bases at J, with 11 bases between the two ends. CDR3 loop: CASSRGLNQETQYF. In DNA, the CDR3 is TGTGCCAGTAGTAGGGGACTTAATCAAGAGACCCAGTACTTC.

This chain joins TRBV25-1 and TRBJ1-1; perhaps TRBD1 as D (6 bases). Germline assignment: CDR1 MGHDK and CDR2 SYGVNS. CDR3 size: 13 residues. The CDR3 nucleotides are TGTGCTGGGAGGACAGATCTGAACACTGAAGCTTTCTTT. Residues: CAGRTDLNTEAFF.

The chain carries TRBV19 and TRBJ2-2; 8 positions match TRBD1. Per the germline V gene, CDR1 is LNHDA and CDR2 is SQIVND (reference sequence). This CDR3 is built from 15 residues. V trimming: 2 bases; J trimming: 6 bases; junction bases outside the gene matches: 5. CDR3 sequence (DNA): TGTGCCAGTAGTATACGGACAGGGACACCCGGGGAGCTGTTTTTT. Translated, it gives CASSIRTGTPGELFF.

The chain is built from TRBV3-1 (or the pseudogene TRBV3-2) and TRBJ1-6; 8 bases fit TRBD1. V was clipped by 0 bases and J by 10 bases; unmatched bases: 5. CDR3 size: 15 residues. Looked up from germline, CDR1 is LGHDT and CDR2 is YNNKEL (reference sequence). In DNA, the CDR3 is TGTGCCAGCAGCCAAGAGGACAGGGATTGGTCACCCCTCCACTTT. It codes for CASSQEDRDWSPLHF.

The genes are TRBV24-1 and TRBJ2-4; possibly TRBD1 for D (7 bases). CDR3 length equals 16 residues. Trimming removed 3 bases from V and 5 bases from J, with 16 bases in between. The germline V gene encodes CDR1 KGHDR and CDR2 SFDVKD. The CDR3 sequence: CATSDPGDSSENIQYF. CDR3 bases: TGTGCCACCAGTGATCCGGGGGACAGCTCAGAAAACATTCAGTACTTC.

This clone has only a few counts. The CDR3 reads CAWTGVVSTEAFF. DNA for the CDR3: TGTGCCTGGACGGGGGTAGTGAGCACTGAAGCTTTCTTT. The chain joins TRBV30 to TRBJ1-1; D possibly corresponds to TRBD1 (5 bases). The CDR3 loop spans 13 amino acids. V shed 4 bases and J shed 4 bases, with 13 bases lying between them. Germline V gene sequence: CDR1 GTSNPN, CDR2 SVGIG (reference sequence).

This chain connects TRBV6-5 to TRBJ2-2, with D unresolved. This CDR3 has 13 residues. V lost 0 bases to trimming and J lost 6 bases, with 5 bases between them. Germline V gene sequence: CDR1 MNHEY, CDR2 SVGAGI. The CDR3 DNA is TGTGCCAGCAGTTACTCGATGTCCGGGGAGCTGTTTTTT. The encoded protein is CASSYSMSGELFF.

The rearrangement links TRBV4-1 to TRBJ2-2, with TRBD2 matching 8 bases. The V segment lost 3 bases and the J segment 1 base; nucleotides outside the gene matches: 7. Germline V lookup: CDR1 MGHRA, CDR2 YSYEKL. This CDR3 spans 17 amino acids. The CDR3 nucleotides read TGCGCCAGCAGCCATCGACGGGGGGGCCAGAACACCGGGGAGCTGTTTTTT. Translating gives CASSHRRGGQNTGELFF.

V gene TRBV5-1 combines with J gene TRBJ2-5; possibly TRBD1 or TRBD2 for D (5 bases each). This CDR3 spans 13 amino acids. Germline CDR1 is SGHRS and CDR2 is YFSETQ. Trimming took 3 bases from V and 9 from J, leaving 15 bases between them. The CDR3 DNA follows: TGCGCCAGCAGCTCCGAGGGGACGGGTGCCCAGTACTTC. Translated, it gives CASSSEGTGAQYF. The variable domain in full, with the rest retrieved from reference TRBV5-1 and TRBJ2-5, is KAGVTQTPRYLIKTRGQQVTLSCSPISGHRSVSWYQQTPGQGLQFLFEYFSETQRNKGNFPGRFSGRQFSNSRSEMNVSTLELGDSALYLCASSSEGTGAQYFGPGTRLLVL.

The rearrangement links TRBV24-1 to TRBJ1-2; 8 nucleotides agree with TRBD1. V lost 3 bases, J lost 0 bases, and 11 bases stayed unmatched. CDR3 length equals 18 residues. CDR1 and CDR2 from the germline V gene are KGHDR and SFDVKD. The CDR3 bases are TGTGCCACCAGTGATCCGAAAGGGACAGGTGCGACTAACTATGGCTACACCTTC. It is translated as CATSDPKGTGATNYGYTF.